This is a list of T cell receptor beta chains from one sample in a study of cytomegalovirus exposure and HLA in healthy donors. The table came from immunoSEQ multiplex PCR; TCRdb's copy has only in-frame clones and leaves some out. The table records roughly 100,000 clones, around four fifths of them present only once. The sample consisted of PBMCs. The source is a woman in her thirties or forties in good health and CMV-seropositive. The CDR3 runs from the conserved cysteine through the conserved F or W. D genes are given only for firm matches. Part of the rows lack a size; the others show once, few, many or a class for expanded clones.

v_gene	abundance	j_gene	d_gene	CDR3aa	CDR3nt
TRBV2	few	TRBJ1-2	TRBD1	CASSEDLTGVGGYTF	TGTGCCAGCAGTGAAGATCTGACAGGGGTGGGTGGCTACACCTTC
TRBV19	.	TRBJ1-1	.	CASSLLGGRYEAFF	TGTGCCAGTAGCCTCCTAGGGGGTCGCTATGAAGCTTTCTTT
TRBV28	.	TRBJ1-2	.	CASSLSWVPGGYTF	TGTGCCAGCAGTTTATCATGGGTCCCGGGTGGCTACACCTTC
TRBV6-5	.	TRBJ1-6	.	CASSYSLRGNSPLHF	TGTGCCAGCAGTTACTCGTTAAGGGGCAATTCACCCCTCCACTTT
TRBV19	.	TRBJ2-2	TRBD1	CASRGTGTDGELFF	TGTGCCAGTAGAGGGACAGGGACGGACGGGGAGCTGTTTTTT
TRBV5-6	.	TRBJ1-6	.	CASSLRRGSSYNSPLHF	TGTGCCAGCAGCCTCCGCAGAGGGAGCTCCTATAATTCACCCCTCCACTTT
TRBV28	.	TRBJ1-5	.	CASSLFRGNQPQHF	TGTGCCAGCAGTTTATTCCGCGGGAATCAGCCCCAGCATTTT
TRBV7-9	.	TRBJ1-3	.	CSSSPPSGMGPSSGNTIYF	TGTTCCAGCAGCCCACCATCGGGTATGGGTCCCAGCTCTGGAAACACCATATATTTT
TRBV7-2	.	TRBJ2-1	TRBD2	CASRPPRGTSGRDEQFF	TGTGCCAGCAGGCCACCGCGGGGGACTAGCGGGCGGGATGAGCAGTTCTTC
TRBV11-2	.	TRBJ2-7	.	CASRTWGGRGYEQYF	TGTGCCAGCAGAACGTGGGGCGGGCGGGGCTACGAGCAGTACTTC
TRBV5-6	.	TRBJ2-2	TRBD2	CASSVWTSSPGRQLFF	TGTGCCAGCAGTGTGTGGACTAGCTCCCCCGGTAGGCAACTGTTTTTT
TRBV7-2	.	TRBJ1-6	TRBD1	CASRPTGQGGNSPLHF	TGTGCCAGCAGACCAACAGGACAGGGGGGCAATTCACCCCTCCACTTT
TRBV7-9	.	TRBJ2-2	TRBD2	CASSALGTSGRSPYGELFF	TGTGCCAGCAGCGCCCTCGGGACTAGCGGGAGATCTCCGTACGGGGAGCTGTTTTTT
TRBV6-1	.	TRBJ2-7	.	CASSEGLAGSEYEQYF	TGTGCCAGCAGTGAAGGTTTGGCGGGATCTGAATACGAGCAGTACTTC
TRBV27	.	TRBJ2-5	.	CASSLSWQIQETQYF	TGTGCCAGCAGTTTATCCTGGCAAATTCAAGAGACCCAGTACTTC
TRBV29-1	.	TRBJ1-1	TRBD1	CSVRPGGTEAFF	TGCAGCGTTCGGCCAGGGGGTACTGAAGCTTTCTTT
TRBV19	once	TRBJ1-1	.	CASSVQPNTEAFF	TGTGCCAGTAGTGTACAGCCGAACACTGAAGCTTTCTTT
TRBV27	.	TRBJ1-5	TRBD1	CASSSGTGAQPQHF	TGTGCCAGCAGTTCTGGGACAGGGGCTCAGCCCCAGCATTTT
TRBV19	.	TRBJ2-2	TRBD2	CASSPSGGAPTGELFF	TGTGCCAGTAGTCCAAGCGGGGGGGCCCCCACCGGGGAGCTGTTTTTT
TRBV5-1	.	TRBJ1-2	.	CASSPAPGEDYGYTF	TGCGCCAGCAGCCCGGCGCCGGGTGAGGACTATGGCTACACCTTC
TRBV4-3	.	TRBJ2-7	TRBD2	CASSRGFGGGASWYEQYF	TGCGCCAGCAGCCGTGGCTTTGGCGGGGGGGCGAGTTGGTACGAGCAGTACTTC
TRBV5-6	.	TRBJ1-5	.	CASSPGWGLQPQHF	TGTGCCAGCAGCCCCGGCTGGGGGCTCCAGCCCCAGCATTTT
TRBV27	.	TRBJ2-6	.	CASTFGQKLSGANVLTF	TGTGCCAGCACCTTCGGACAGAAGCTCTCTGGGGCCAACGTCCTGACTTTC
TRBV5-6	.	TRBJ2-2	.	CASSSDPRGRTGELFF	TGTGCCAGCAGCTCCGATCCCCGGGGAAGGACCGGGGAGCTGTTTTTT
TRBV28	.	TRBJ2-7	TRBD2	CASRPRLAGQVDEQYF	TGTGCCAGCAGGCCCCGACTAGCGGGACAGGTAGACGAGCAGTACTTC
TRBV5-1	.	TRBJ1-3	.	CASSLNQNTIYF	TGCGCCAGCAGCTTGAATCAAAACACCATATATTTT
TRBV5-1	.	TRBJ2-5	TRBD2	CASSLGLAGIQETQYF	TGCGCCAGCAGCCTGGGACTAGCGGGGATCCAAGAGACCCAGTACTTC
TRBV4-3	.	TRBJ2-4	TRBD1	CASSQGTGKNIQYF	TGCGCCAGCAGCCAAGGGACAGGGAAAAACATTCAGTACTTC
TRBV4-1	.	TRBJ1-6	.	CASSRTEYNSPLHF	TGCGCCAGCAGCCGAACAGAATATAATTCACCCCTCCACTTT
TRBV7-2	.	TRBJ2-1	.	CASSLAGGSGEFF	TGTGCCAGCAGCTTAGCCGGGGGAAGTGGGGAGTTCTTC
TRBV5-1	.	TRBJ2-3	TRBD2	CASTSYPSGGAWDTQYF	TGCGCCAGCACTAGCTATCCTAGCGGGGGGGCCTGGGATACGCAGTATTTT
TRBV2	.	TRBJ1-3	.	CASSLSWGGSGNTIYF	TGTGCCAGCAGCCTATCCTGGGGGGGATCCGGAAACACCATATATTTT
TRBV11-1	.	TRBJ2-2	TRBD1	CASSAFVGQGDLGELFF	TGTGCCAGCAGCGCCTTTGTGGGACAGGGTGATTTGGGGGAGCTGTTTTTT
TRBV28	.	TRBJ1-5	TRBD1	CASSLSQGAGSNQPQHF	TGTGCCAGCAGTTTATCTCAGGGGGCCGGGAGCAATCAGCCCCAGCATTTT
TRBV5-6	.	TRBJ2-1	.	CASSLVVRRGNNEQFF	TGTGCCAGCAGCTTGGTGGTACGGCGGGGTAACAATGAGCAGTTCTTC
TRBV5-6	.	TRBJ2-1	TRBD2	CASSLTLTSGLDNEQFF	TGTGCCAGCAGCTTGACCTTGACTAGCGGGCTCGACAATGAGCAGTTCTTC
TRBV19	.	TRBJ2-2	TRBD1	CASSITGTAGELFF	TGTGCCAGTAGTATAACGGGGACAGCCGGGGAGCTGTTTTTT
TRBV5-1	.	TRBJ1-1	.	CASSLVGGGTEAFF	TGCGCCAGCAGCTTGGTGGGGGGAGGTACTGAAGCTTTCTTT
TRBV11-2	.	TRBJ2-7	.	CASSLGVGGAYEQYF	TGTGCCAGCAGCTTAGGTGTAGGCGGCGCATACGAGCAGTACTTC
TRBV27	.	TRBJ1-2	TRBD1	CAGSPRDRYGYTF	TGTGCCGGCAGTCCCCGGGACAGGTATGGCTACACCTTC
TRBV3-1/TRBV3-2	.	TRBJ2-3	.	CASSPPRYF	TGTGCCAGCAGCCCGCCCAGGTATTTT
TRBV15	few	TRBJ2-6	TRBD2	CATSLREGSSGANVLTF	TGTGCCACCAGCCTCCGGGAGGGGAGCTCTGGGGCCAACGTCCTGACTTTC
TRBV6-8	.	TRBJ2-3	TRBD2	CASSYTGTSDTQYF	TGTGCCAGCAGTTACACCGGGACTAGCGACACGCAGTATTTT
TRBV19	few	TRBJ2-7	TRBD2	CASTPTSAVYEQYF	TGTGCCAGTACCCCGACTAGCGCCGTTTACGAGCAGTACTTC
TRBV19	.	TRBJ2-7	TRBD1	CASSWDRVLPYEQYF	TGTGCCAGTAGTTGGGACAGGGTCCTTCCCTACGAGCAGTACTTC
TRBV4-2	few	TRBJ2-6	.	CASSQEPLSLSGANVLTF	TGTGCCAGCAGCCAAGAACCCCTAAGCCTGTCTGGGGCCAACGTCCTGACTTTC
TRBV5-1	.	TRBJ1-6	.	CASSLGAGKNSPLHF	TGCGCCAGCAGCTTGGGCGCAGGAAAGAATTCACCCCTCCACTTT
TRBV7-9	.	TRBJ2-1	TRBD2	CASRRASGSSYNEQFF	TGTGCCAGCAGAAGGGCTAGCGGGAGCTCCTACAATGAGCAGTTCTTC